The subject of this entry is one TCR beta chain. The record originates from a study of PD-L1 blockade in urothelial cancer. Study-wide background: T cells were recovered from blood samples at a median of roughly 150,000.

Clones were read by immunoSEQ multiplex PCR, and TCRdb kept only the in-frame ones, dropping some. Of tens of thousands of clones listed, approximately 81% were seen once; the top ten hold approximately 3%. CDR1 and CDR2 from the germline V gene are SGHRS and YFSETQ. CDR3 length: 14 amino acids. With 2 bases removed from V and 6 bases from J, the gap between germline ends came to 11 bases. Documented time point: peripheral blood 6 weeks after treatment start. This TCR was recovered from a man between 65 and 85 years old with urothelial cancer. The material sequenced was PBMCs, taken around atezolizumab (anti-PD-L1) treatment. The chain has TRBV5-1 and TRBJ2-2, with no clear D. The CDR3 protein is CASSFQPDPGELFF. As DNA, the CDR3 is TGCGCCAGCAGCTTCCAACCAGATCCCGGGGAGCTGTTTTTT.